The 29 T cell receptor beta chains presented below share a single source sample, sequenced in a study of control samples from healthy donors and cancer patients. Only in-frame clones appear in the TCRdb table, and some are missing; sequencing was by immunoSEQ multiplex PCR. Here the sample spans about 92,000 clones, almost 85% being singletons. Sample: blood. These receptors were taken from a woman aged 55-70 years in good health.

The chain links TRBV19 to TRBJ2-5; 7 nucleotides match TRBD2. V shed 5 bases and J 7 bases; nucleotides not matched to a gene: 7. From germline, CDR1 is LNHDA and CDR2 SQIVND (reference sequence). This CDR3 spans 13 amino acids. The CDR3 nucleotides are TGTGCCAGTAGTTTCTCCAGGGAGGGGACCCAGTACTTC. Amino acids: CASSFSREGTQYF.

This clone was recorded a few times. The gene calls are TRBV5-5 and TRBJ2-2; TRBD2 might be the D (6 bases). CDR3 size: 15 residues. Germline assignment: CDR1 SGHKS and CDR2 YYEKEE (reference sequence). Trimming took 6 bases from V and 2 from J, leaving 14 bases between them. CDR3 in DNA: TGTGCCAGCACCAAGGCGGGGTTAAACACCGGGGAGCTGTTTTTT. Its translation is CASTKAGLNTGELFF.

This sequence joins TRBV4-1 and TRBJ2-2; 12 bases line up with TRBD2. J was trimmed by 5 bases and V by 4 bases; bases with no gene match: 2. Germline V gene lookup returns CDR1 MGHRA and CDR2 YSYEKL. The CDR3 totals 15 residues. The CDR3 region is CASSPGTSGTGELFF. CDR3 bases: TGCGCCAGCAGCCCAGGGACTAGCGGGACCGGGGAGCTGTTTTTT.

The chain is built from TRBV3-1 (or the pseudogene TRBV3-2) and TRBJ1-4, with D hard to call. Germline CDR1 is LGHDT and CDR2 is YNNKEL (reference sequence). CDR3 length equals 13 residues. Trimming removed 5 bases from V and 0 bases from J, with 4 bases in between. The CDR3 loop is CASSDATNEKLFF. The CDR3 DNA reads as TGTGCCAGCAGCGACGCAACTAATGAAAAACTGTTTTTT.

This clone has just a few counts. This chain's CDR3 is CASSLGEWAKNTEAFF. The CDR3 DNA is TGTGCCAGCAGCTTAGGGGAATGGGCAAAGAACACTGAAGCTTTCTTT. The V gene is TRBV11-2, the J gene TRBJ1-1; D unclear. V lost 1 base and J lost 1, with 13 bases in between. The CDR3 spans 16 residues. Germline CDR1 SGHAT, CDR2 FQNNGV. The full variable domain, its missing parts supplied by reference TRBV11-2 and TRBJ1-1, is EAGVAQSPRYKIIEKRQSVAFWCNPISGHATLYWYQQILGQGPKLLIQFQNNGVVDDSQLPKDRFSAERLKGVDSTLKIQPAKLEDSAVYLCASSLGEWAKNTEAFFGQGTRLTVV.

V usage is TRBV19 and J usage is TRBJ1-6; no firm D call. The CDR3 contains 15 residues. The V end was cut by 4 bases, the J end by 8 bases, with 15 bases between. Germline CDR1 LNHDA, CDR2 SQIVND (reference sequence). CDR3 in amino acids: CASSSSGVSYSPLHF. CDR3 coding DNA: TGTGCCAGTAGTAGCAGCGGGGTGTCGTATTCACCCCTCCACTTT.

The chain joins TRBV7-9 to TRBJ1-3; weak D call: TRBD1 (5 bases). The CDR3 loop spans 15 amino acids. Germline V gene data show CDR1 as SEHNR and CDR2 as FQNEAQ (reference sequence). V was trimmed by 0 bases and J by 3 bases, leaving 9 bases between them. The CDR3 DNA reads as TGTGCCAGCAGCTTAGCGGGGGTCTTTGGAAACACCATATATTTT. This translates into CASSLAGVFGNTIYF.

The chain employs TRBV7-2 and TRBJ2-5, with 11 bases lining up with TRBD1. Looked up from germline, CDR1 is SGHTA and CDR2 is FQGNSA. J lost 1 base, V lost 5 bases, and 9 bases had no gene match. There are 17 residues in the CDR3. The CDR3 reads CASSPVGTGGVQETQYF. The CDR3 DNA sequence: TGTGCCAGCAGCCCAGTCGGGACAGGGGGAGTCCAAGAGACCCAGTACTTC.

The chain couples TRBV7-9 to TRBJ2-3; TRBD2 might be the D (6 bases). Germline assignment: CDR1 SEHNR and CDR2 FQNEAQ (reference sequence). The CDR3 extends over 14 amino acids. V lost 9 bases and J 2 bases, leaving 15 bases between the germline ends. For the CDR3, the DNA is TGTGCCAGTGGCCGGGGGAGCGCCACAGATACGCAGTATTTT. The encoded protein is CASGRGSATDTQYF.

The genes are TRBV2 and TRBJ2-4; a weak D match, TRBD2 (6 bases). The CDR3 loop spans 14 amino acids. CDR1 is SNHLY, CDR2 FYNNEI, per germline. Trimming removed 8 bases from V and 0 bases from J, with 11 bases in between. The CDR3 sequence: CASRSSEAKNIQYF. The DNA of the CDR3 is TGTGCCAGCCGATCTAGCGAAGCCAAAAACATTCAGTACTTC.

The rearrangement joins TRBV6-6 to TRBJ1-5; D may be TRBD1 (5 bases). CDR1 and CDR2 from the germline V gene are MNHNY and SVGAGI (reference sequence). Trimming cost V 7 bases and J 8 bases, with 15 bases left between them. The CDR3 loop spans 13 amino acids. DNA of the CDR3: TGTGCCAGCACCAGGGCTGTTAGGGAGCCCCAGCATTTT. Residues: CASTRAVREPQHF.

This chain links TRBV5-4 with TRBJ1-2; a possible D gene is TRBD1 (5 bases). The CDR3 contains 13 residues. Trimming pared 3 bases from V and 6 bases from J, leaving 12 bases between. Germline CDR1 and CDR2: SGHNT and YYREEE (reference sequence). The CDR3 DNA follows: TGTGCCAGCAGCTCTCAGGGTATAAATGGCTACACCTTC. Its protein product is CASSSQGINGYTF.

The CDR3 here is CASSTAGQTYEKLFF. In DNA, the CDR3 is TGCGCCAGCAGCACCGCGGGACAGACGTATGAAAAACTGTTTTTT. The chain employs TRBV5-1 and TRBJ1-4; 7 positions match TRBD1. J lost 6 bases, V lost 4 bases, and 9 bases had no gene match. Germline V gene data show CDR1 as SGHRS and CDR2 as YFSETQ. CDR3 length: 15 residues.

V and J are TRBV27 and TRBJ1-5, with unresolved D. V lost 5 bases and J 8 bases, leaving 19 bases between the germline ends. This CDR3 region has 15 residues. Germline loops: CDR1 MNHEY, CDR2 SMNVEV (reference sequence). The CDR3 DNA follows: TGTGCCAGCAGTCCGAACACCCGGACCGGTAAGCCCCAGCATTTT. Its translation: CASSPNTRTGKPQHF.

The chain joins TRBV24-1 to TRBJ2-2, with 12 bases identical to TRBD1. The V gene end was trimmed by 9 bases and the J gene end by 4 bases; junction bases not matched to a gene: 2. The CDR3 sequence is 14 residues long. Germline loops: CDR1 KGHDR, CDR2 SFDVKD. The CDR3 DNA is TGTGCCACCGGGACAGGGGGCTCCACCGGGGAGCTGTTTTTT. It encodes CATGTGGSTGELFF.

This chain connects TRBV4-3 to TRBJ2-7; 9 bases are shared with TRBD1. CDR1 is LGHNA, CDR2 YSLEER, per germline. Trimming removed 0 bases from V and 3 bases from J; junction bases left unmatched: 3. The CDR3 runs to 15 residues. The CDR3 loop is CASSQDRGQGYEQYF. The DNA for the CDR3 is TGCGCCAGCAGCCAAGATAGGGGACAGGGCTACGAGCAGTACTTC.

The chain is built from TRBV5-5 and TRBJ2-3; D unresolved. The CDR3 is 12 amino acids. The V gene lost 3 bases and the J gene lost 6 bases, with 8 bases spanning the gap. CDR1 is SGHKS and CDR2 is YYEKEE in the germline V gene (reference sequence). The CDR3 DNA reads TGTGCCAGCAGCTACCTCCAGGATACGCAGTATTTT. Its translation: CASSYLQDTQYF.

This chain joins TRBV30 and TRBJ1-5; D call uncertain. Between the trimmed V and J ends, which lost 0 bases and 9 bases, there was a span of 15 bases. The V gene's germline CDR1 is GTSNPN and CDR2 SVGIG (reference sequence). This CDR3 has 14 residues. In DNA, the CDR3 is TGTGCCTGGAGTGTACCCGCAAGGCGGGGGCCCCAGCATTTT. This translates into CAWSVPARRGPQHF. The entire variable domain, with the rest obtained from reference TRBV30 and TRBJ1-5, is as follows: SQTIHQWPATLVQPVGSPLSLECTVEGTSNPNLYWYRQAAGRGLQLLFYSVGIGQISSEVPQNLSASRPQDRQFILSSKKLLLSDSGFYLCAWSVPARRGPQHFGDGTRLSIL.

The chain carries TRBV11-2 and TRBJ1-6; D remains ambiguous. This CDR3 has 13 residues. V was shortened by 5 bases and J by 11 bases, with 13 bases between the two germline ends. CDR1 SGHAT and CDR2 FQNNGV come from the germline V gene. CDR3 residues: CASSLAAFTPLHF. The CDR3 DNA follows: TGTGCCAGCAGCCTAGCCGCCTTTACACCCCTCCACTTT.

The rearrangement uses TRBV21-1 and TRBJ2-4. TRBV21-1 represents a pseudogene. The CDR3 extends over 14 amino acids. In DNA form, the CDR3 reads TGTGCCAGCACCCCGTGGGGTGCCAAAAACATTCAGTACTTC. Translated: CASTPWGAKNIQYF.

This clone occurred once. The chain is built from TRBV3-1 (or the pseudogene TRBV3-2) and TRBJ2-1; weak D call: TRBD1 (9 bases). The length of the CDR3 is 15 residues. The V gene's germline CDR1 is LGHDT and CDR2 YNNKEL (reference sequence). With 4 bases removed from V and 8 bases from J, the gap between germline ends came to 18 bases. CDR3 sequence reads: CASSPGGDRVHEQFF. The CDR3 nucleotides are TGTGCCAGCAGCCCGGGGGGGGACAGGGTCCATGAGCAGTTCTTC.

This chain links TRBV6-5 with TRBJ1-3, with D maybe TRBD1 (6 bases). The V end lost 6 bases, the J end lost 2 bases, and 11 bases lay between the germline ends. Germline V lookup: CDR1 MNHEY, CDR2 SVGAGI. The CDR3 is 14 residues long. For the CDR3, the DNA is TGTGCCAGCAGACTACAGGGTCCTGGAAACACCATATATTTT. Translated, it gives CASRLQGPGNTIYF.

The rearrangement links TRBV9 to TRBJ1-6, with unresolved D. Germline V gives CDR1 SGDLS, CDR2 YYNGEE. The CDR3 has 15 amino acids. V dropped 5 bases and J dropped 6 bases, with 15 bases sitting between them. DNA of the CDR3: TGTGCCAGCAGAGGTGATACTATTACTAATTCACCCCTCCACTTT. Translated: CASRGDTITNSPLHF.

CDR3 amino acids: CASSSGTGGGNQPQHF. CDR3 nucleotides: TGTGCCAGCAGTTCCGGGACAGGGGGAGGAAATCAGCCCCAGCATTTT. The chain links TRBV27 to TRBJ1-5; 11 positions match TRBD1. This CDR3 has 16 amino acids. V shed 4 bases, J shed 4 bases, and the junction held 6 bases outside the gene matches. CDR1 is MNHEY and CDR2 is SMNVEV in the germline V gene (reference sequence).

This chain uses TRBV6-2 or TRBV6-3 with TRBJ1-2; no clear D gene. Trimming cost V 4 bases and J 7 bases, with 10 bases left between them. The CDR3 is made up of 12 amino acids. CDR1 is MNHEY and CDR2 is SVGEGT in the germline V gene. CDR3 in DNA: TGTGCCAGCAGTTTTACCCCAGTTGGCTACACCTTC. As protein: CASSFTPVGYTF.

The chain links TRBV5-6 to TRBJ1-1; no definite D call. Trimming took off 0 bases at V and 1 base at J, with 4 bases between the two ends. The CDR3 totals 13 residues. Per germline, CDR1 SGHDT and CDR2 YYEEEE. For the CDR3, the DNA is TGTGCCAGCAGCTTGGAACCGAACACTGAAGCTTTCTTT. The encoded protein is CASSLEPNTEAFF.

With respect to this clone: Other DNA sequences in the sample encode the same CDR3. This chain joins TRBV5-1 and TRBJ2-1; D call uncertain. Germline V lookup: CDR1 SGHRS, CDR2 YFSETQ. Trimming left V 0 bases short and J 4 bases short, with 11 bases between. The length of the CDR3 is 15 residues. The CDR3 DNA sequence: TGCGCCAGCAGCTTGGGAACGGGTTCTTACAATGAGCAGTTCTTC. It translates to CASSLGTGSYNEQFF.

The gene calls are TRBV11-2 and TRBJ1-6; D ambiguous. CDR1 and CDR2 from the germline V gene are SGHAT and FQNNGV. This CDR3 spans 15 amino acids. V dropped 2 bases and J dropped 7 bases, with 12 bases sitting between them. The CDR3 coding sequence is TGTGCCAGCAGCTTAATGGGATGGTCGAATTCACCCCTCCACTTT. Protein sequence: CASSLMGWSNSPLHF.

This clone occurred once. This sequence joins TRBV5-4 and TRBJ2-5, with unresolved D. The CDR3 has 13 amino acids. Germline-derived CDR1 and CDR2 are SGHNT and YYREEE (reference sequence). V was pared by 4 bases and J by 3 bases, with 10 bases between. CDR3 sequence: CASSRTVEETQYF. The CDR3 DNA reads as TGTGCCAGCAGCCGGACCGTAGAAGAGACCCAGTACTTC.